This T cell receptor beta chain stems from a study of CD8 T cells in ankylosing spondylitis. Study-wide results and caveats: Blood from ankylosing spondylitis patients appeared to carry a characteristic roughly eight-variant TCR beta motif. Disease-associated clones were reportedly significantly overrepresented in matched ankylosing spondylitis synovial fluid.

Preparation of TCR beta libraries was done by quantitative 5'-RACE with molecular barcodes. TCRdb recomputed calls from the 5' RACE reads with MiXCR, one row per CDR3 protein. The data contain around 390,000 distinct CDR3 sequences, about a fifth of them singletons. The V gene's germline CDR1 is MNHEY and CDR2 SVGEGT. The V segment lost 2 bases and the J segment 1 base; nucleotides outside the gene matches: 7. The CDR3 extends over 16 amino acids. Concerning this clonotype: No antigen is known for it.

This receptor was taken from a male donor with ankylosing spondylitis. The sample comprised blood, either unsorted or a sorted T cell fraction (not recorded which). The chain carries TRBV6-2 or TRBV6-3 and TRBJ2-5, with 7 bases fitting TRBD1. In DNA, the CDR3 is TGTGCCAGCAGTTACACACATCGGACAGGCCAAGAGACCCAGTACTTC. Translating it yields CASSYTHRTGQETQYF.